This T cell receptor beta chain was captured by sequencing in a study of shared clonotypes between healthy human individuals. Study in general: Every donor yielded three CD4 naive, three CD4 memory, two CD8 naive and one CD8 memory plate. General observations from the study: Sampling covered nothing but blood. Tissue TCR repertoires likely differ from those found in blood.

Points on this clone: As yet, its antigen is unknown.

Naive CD8 cells lacked CD45RO, underwent positive selection for CCR7 and left out terminally differentiated effector memory CD45RA+ cells. An assay was performed, and its level was deep. It was 200 ng DNA, some 30,000 T cell genomes, that sorted-subset replicate PCRs used. Some clones are missing from TCRdb's copy, which holds only in-frame ones; the method was immunoSEQ multiplex PCR. The data hold approximately 2,000,000 clones, with 90% to 95% observed a single time. The receptor's source is a man aged 18 to 30 in good health. Some clones in this sample may be carry-over from other donors' samples. The sample comprised naive CD8+ T cells from PBMCs.

The CDR3 DNA follows: TGTGCCAGCAGCTTAGAGCAGGCGGGGCAAGAGACCCAGTACTTC. It is translated as CASSLEQAGQETQYF. The chain carries TRBV13 and TRBJ2-5, with D possibly matching TRBD2 (6 bases). Germline values: CDR1 PRHDT, CDR2 FYEKMQ (reference sequence). V was clipped by 1 base and J by 2 bases, with 11 bases between them. The CDR3 sequence is 15 residues long.